This TCR beta chain was captured in a study of lung T cells in sarcoidosis with Löfgren's syndrome. This clonotype was recorded many times. TCRdb re-called the reads with MiXCR, one entry per CDR3 protein. The repertoire holds fewer than 80,000 distinct CDR3 sequences, about 20% seen once, with about 2.3% in the top ten. The sample comprised CD4+ T cells from PBMCs. This TCR was recovered from a human donor with sarcoidosis (Löfgren's syndrome or another form), or a control subject (not recorded which).

CDR3 nucleotides: TGCAGTGCTAGGGTTCCTAGCGGGGTGGAGACCCAGTACTTC. Residues: CSARVPSGVETQYF. The chain joins TRBV20-1 to TRBJ2-5, with 9 bases that match TRBD2. V was pared by 3 bases and J by 5 bases, with 7 bases of the junction left unmatched. The CDR3 contains 14 residues. Germline V gives CDR1 DFQATT, CDR2 SNEGSKA (reference sequence).